This TCR beta chain came from a study of T-cell reconstitution after alpha-beta-depleted transplantation in children. This clonotype was counted a few times. Trimming removed 11 bases from V and 2 bases from J; junction bases left unmatched: 4. The CDR3 sequence is 13 residues long. Looked up from germline, CDR1 is MNHEY and CDR2 is SVGEGT. Preparation of the TCRbeta library used unique molecular identifiers. TCRdb passed the PCR reads through MiXCR, listing each CDR3 protein once. The sample includes some 76,000 distinct CDR3 sequences, 11% of them seen just once. The sequence was collected from a boy aged 5 to 17 with acute myeloid leukemia, due to receive a stem cell transplant. The gene calls are TRBV6-2 or TRBV6-3 and TRBJ2-3; TRBD1 agrees at 10 bases. Sequencing was performed on PBMCs, taken before TCRalphabeta/CD19-depleted stem cell transplant. The CDR3, as DNA: TGTGCCGCCGGACAGGGGGACACAGATACGCAGTATTTT. It encodes CAAGQGDTDTQYF.